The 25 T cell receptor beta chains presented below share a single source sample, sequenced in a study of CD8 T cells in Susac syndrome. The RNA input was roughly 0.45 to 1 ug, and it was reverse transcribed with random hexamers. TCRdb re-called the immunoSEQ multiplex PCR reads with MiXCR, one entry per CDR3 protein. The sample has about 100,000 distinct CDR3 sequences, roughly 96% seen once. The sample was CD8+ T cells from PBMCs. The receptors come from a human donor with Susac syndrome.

CDR3 nucleotides: TGTGCCAGCAGCGCGGGACACACCGGGGAGCTGTTTTTT. Amino acid sequence: CASSAGHTGELFF. The V gene is TRBV9, the J gene TRBJ2-2; D tentatively reads TRBD1 or TRBD2 (5 bases each). The V gene's germline CDR1 is SGDLS and CDR2 YYNGEE. Trimming cost V 3 bases and J 3 bases, with 6 bases left between them. The CDR3 loop spans 13 amino acids.

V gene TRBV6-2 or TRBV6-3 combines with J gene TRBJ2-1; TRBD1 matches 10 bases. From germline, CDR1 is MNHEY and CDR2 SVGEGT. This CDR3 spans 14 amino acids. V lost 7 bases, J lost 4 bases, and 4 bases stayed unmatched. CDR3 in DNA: TGTGCCAGCACCCGGACAGGGGGATACAATGAGCAGTTCTTC. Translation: CASTRTGGYNEQFF.

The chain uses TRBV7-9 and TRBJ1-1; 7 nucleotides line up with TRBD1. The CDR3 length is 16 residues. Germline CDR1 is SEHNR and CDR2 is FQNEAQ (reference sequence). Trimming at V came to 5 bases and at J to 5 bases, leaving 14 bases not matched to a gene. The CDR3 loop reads CASSSTDRVVWTEAFF. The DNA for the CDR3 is TGTGCCAGCAGCAGTACCGACAGGGTAGTGTGGACTGAAGCTTTCTTT.

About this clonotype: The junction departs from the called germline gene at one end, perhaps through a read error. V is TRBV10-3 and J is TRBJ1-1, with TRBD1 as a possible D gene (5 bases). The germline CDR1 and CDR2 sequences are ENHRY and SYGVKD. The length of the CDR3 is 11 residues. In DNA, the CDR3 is TGTGCCATCAGAACCGGGACTGGAGCTTTCTTT. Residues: CAIRTGTGAFF.

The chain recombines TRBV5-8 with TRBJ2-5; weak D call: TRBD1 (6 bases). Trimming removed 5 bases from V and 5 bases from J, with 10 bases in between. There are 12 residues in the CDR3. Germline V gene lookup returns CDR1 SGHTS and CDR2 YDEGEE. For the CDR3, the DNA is TGTGCCAGCAGGGACGACAGGGAGACCCAGTACTTC. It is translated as CASRDDRETQYF.

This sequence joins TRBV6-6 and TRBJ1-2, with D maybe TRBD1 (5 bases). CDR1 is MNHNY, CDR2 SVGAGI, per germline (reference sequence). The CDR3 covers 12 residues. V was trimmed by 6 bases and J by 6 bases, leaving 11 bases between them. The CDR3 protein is CASRIQADGYTF. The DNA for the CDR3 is TGTGCCAGCAGAATACAGGCGGATGGCTACACCTTC.

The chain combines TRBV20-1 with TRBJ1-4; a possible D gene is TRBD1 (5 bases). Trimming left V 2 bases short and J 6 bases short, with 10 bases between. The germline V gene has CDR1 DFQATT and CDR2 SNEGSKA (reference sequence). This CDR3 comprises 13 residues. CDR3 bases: TGCAGTGCTAGAAGACAGCCTTATGAAAAACTGTTTTTT. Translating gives CSARRQPYEKLFF.

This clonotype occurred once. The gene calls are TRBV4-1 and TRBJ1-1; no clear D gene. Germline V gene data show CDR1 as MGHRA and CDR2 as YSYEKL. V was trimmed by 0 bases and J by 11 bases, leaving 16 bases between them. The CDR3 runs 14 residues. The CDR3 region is CASSQEGPGMGAFF. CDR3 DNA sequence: TGCGCCAGCAGCCAAGAGGGTCCGGGAATGGGGGCTTTCTTT.

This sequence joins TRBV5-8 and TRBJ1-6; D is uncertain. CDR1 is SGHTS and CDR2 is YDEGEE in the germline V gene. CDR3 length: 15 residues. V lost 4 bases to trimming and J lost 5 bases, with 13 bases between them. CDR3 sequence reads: CASSRGSWDNSPLHF. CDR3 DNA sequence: TGTGCCAGCAGCCGCGGGTCTTGGGATAATTCACCCCTCCACTTT.

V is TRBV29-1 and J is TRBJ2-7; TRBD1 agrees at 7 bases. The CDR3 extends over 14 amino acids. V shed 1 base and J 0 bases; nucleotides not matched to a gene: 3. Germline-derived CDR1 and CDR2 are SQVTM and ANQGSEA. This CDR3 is CSVEARGSSYEQYF. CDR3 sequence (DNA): TGCAGCGTTGAAGCCAGGGGGAGCTCCTACGAGCAGTACTTC.

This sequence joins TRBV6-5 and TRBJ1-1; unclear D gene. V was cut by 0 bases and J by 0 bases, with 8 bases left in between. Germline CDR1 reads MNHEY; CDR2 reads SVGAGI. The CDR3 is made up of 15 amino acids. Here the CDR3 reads CASSYSGSLNTEAFF. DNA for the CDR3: TGTGCCAGCAGTTACTCGGGTAGCTTGAACACTGAAGCTTTCTTT.

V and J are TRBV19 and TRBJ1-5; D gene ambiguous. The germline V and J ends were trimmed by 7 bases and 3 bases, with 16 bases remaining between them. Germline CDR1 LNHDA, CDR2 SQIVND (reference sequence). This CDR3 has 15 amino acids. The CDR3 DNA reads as TGTGCCAGTAAGGAAAGCGGATTCACCAATCAGCCCCAGCATTTT. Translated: CASKESGFTNQPQHF.

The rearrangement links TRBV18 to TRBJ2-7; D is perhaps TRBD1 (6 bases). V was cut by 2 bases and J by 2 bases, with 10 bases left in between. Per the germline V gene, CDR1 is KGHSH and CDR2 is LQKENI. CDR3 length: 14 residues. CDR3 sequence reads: CASSPGQITYEQYF. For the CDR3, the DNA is TGTGCCAGCTCACCAGGACAGATTACCTACGAGCAGTACTTC.

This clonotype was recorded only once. CDR3 sequence: CASSQGTDNEQFF. CDR3 coding DNA: TGTGCCAGCAGCCAAGGGACAGACAATGAGCAGTTCTTC. The gene calls are TRBV3-1 and TRBJ2-1; perhaps TRBD1 as D (6 bases). CDR3 length equals 13 residues. V was cut by 1 base and J by 5 bases, with 6 bases left in between. Germline CDR1 LGHDT, CDR2 YNNKEL (reference sequence).

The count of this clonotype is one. For the CDR3, the DNA is TGTGCCAGCAGCCTACCCGGGACAACAATCCGCAAGTACTTC. As protein: CASSLPGTTIRKYF. The rearrangement uses TRBV13 and TRBJ2-7; a weak D match, TRBD1 (6 bases). Germline lookup yields CDR1 PRHDT and CDR2 FYEKMQ (reference sequence). V gave up 5 bases and J gave up 11 bases, with 22 bases separating them. The CDR3 totals 14 residues. Using reference TRBV13 and TRBJ2-7 for the parts outside the CDR3, the full variable domain is AAGVIQSPRHLIKEKRETATLKCYPIPRHDTVYWYQQGPGQDPQFLISFYEKMQSDKGSIPDRFSAQQFSDYHSELNMSSLELGDSALYFCASSLPGTTIRKYFGPGTRLTVT.

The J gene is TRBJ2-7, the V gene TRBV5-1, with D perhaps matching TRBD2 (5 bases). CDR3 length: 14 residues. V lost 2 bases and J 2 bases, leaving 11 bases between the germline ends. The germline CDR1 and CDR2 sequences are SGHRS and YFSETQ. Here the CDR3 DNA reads TGCGCCAGCAGCTTCGCTGGGAGCGCCTACGAGCAGTACTTC. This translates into CASSFAGSAYEQYF.

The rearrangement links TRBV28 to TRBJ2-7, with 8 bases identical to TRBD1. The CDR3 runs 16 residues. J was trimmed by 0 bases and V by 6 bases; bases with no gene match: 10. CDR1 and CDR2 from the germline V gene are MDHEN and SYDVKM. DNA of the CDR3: TGTGCCAGCAGCCCTAGGACAGGGACTTTCTCCTACGAGCAGTACTTC. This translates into CASSPRTGTFSYEQYF.

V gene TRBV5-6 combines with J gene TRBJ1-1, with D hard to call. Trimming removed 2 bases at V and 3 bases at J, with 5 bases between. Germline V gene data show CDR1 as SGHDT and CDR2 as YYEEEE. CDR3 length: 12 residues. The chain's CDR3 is CASSLRYTEAFF. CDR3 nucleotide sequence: TGTGCCAGCAGCTTACGGTACACTGAAGCTTTCTTT.

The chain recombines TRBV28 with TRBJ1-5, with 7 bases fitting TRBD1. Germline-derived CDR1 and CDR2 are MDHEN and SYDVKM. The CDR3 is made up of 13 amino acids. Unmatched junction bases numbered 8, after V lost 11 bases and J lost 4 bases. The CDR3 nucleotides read TGTGCCGTCACAGGGGTGCGGAATCAGCCCCAGCATTTT. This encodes CAVTGVRNQPQHF.

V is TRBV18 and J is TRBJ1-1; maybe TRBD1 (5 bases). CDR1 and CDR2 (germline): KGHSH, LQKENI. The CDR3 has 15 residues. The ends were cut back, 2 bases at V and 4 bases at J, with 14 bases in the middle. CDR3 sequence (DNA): TGTGCCAGCTCACCAACCGCGGGGGTAGGCACTGAAGCTTTCTTT. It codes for CASSPTAGVGTEAFF.

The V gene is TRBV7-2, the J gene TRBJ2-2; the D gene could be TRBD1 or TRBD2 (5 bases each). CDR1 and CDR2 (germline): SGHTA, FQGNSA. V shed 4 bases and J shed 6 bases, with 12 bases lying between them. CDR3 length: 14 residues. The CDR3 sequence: CASSWGRSAGELFF. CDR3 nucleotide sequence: TGTGCCAGCAGCTGGGGACGCTCGGCCGGGGAGCTGTTTTTT.

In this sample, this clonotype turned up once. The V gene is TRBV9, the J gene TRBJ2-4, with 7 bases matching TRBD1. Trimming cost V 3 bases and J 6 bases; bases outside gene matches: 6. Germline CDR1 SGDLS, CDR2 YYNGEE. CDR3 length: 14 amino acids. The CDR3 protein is CASSGGTDGNIQYF. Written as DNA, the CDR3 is TGTGCCAGCAGCGGGGGGACAGACGGAAACATTCAGTACTTC.

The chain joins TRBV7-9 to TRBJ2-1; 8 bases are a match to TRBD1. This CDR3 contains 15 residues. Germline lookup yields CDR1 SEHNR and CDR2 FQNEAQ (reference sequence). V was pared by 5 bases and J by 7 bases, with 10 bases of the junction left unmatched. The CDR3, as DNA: TGTGCCAGCAGCCCGAAGCTTAGGACAGGGAATGAGCAGTTCTTC. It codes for CASSPKLRTGNEQFF.

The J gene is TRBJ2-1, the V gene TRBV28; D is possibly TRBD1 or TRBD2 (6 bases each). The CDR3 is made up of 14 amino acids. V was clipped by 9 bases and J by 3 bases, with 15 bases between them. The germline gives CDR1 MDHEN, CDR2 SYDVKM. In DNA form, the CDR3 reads TGTGCCAGTATCCCGGGGGCCCTCTACAATGAGCAGTTCTTC. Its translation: CASIPGALYNEQFF. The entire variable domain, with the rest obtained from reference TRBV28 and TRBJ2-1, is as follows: DVKVTQSSRYLVKRTGEKVFLECVQDMDHENMFWYRQDPGLGLRLIYFSYDVKMKEKGDIPEGYSVSREKKERFSLILESASTNQTSMYLCASIPGALYNEQFFGPGTRLTVL.

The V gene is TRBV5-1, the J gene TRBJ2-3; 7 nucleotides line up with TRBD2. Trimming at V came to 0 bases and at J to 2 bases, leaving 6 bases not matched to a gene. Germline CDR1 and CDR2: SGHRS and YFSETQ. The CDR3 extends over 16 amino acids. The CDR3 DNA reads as TGCGCCAGCAGCTTGGGGGCTAGCGGAGCCACAGATACGCAGTATTTT. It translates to CASSLGASGATDTQYF.